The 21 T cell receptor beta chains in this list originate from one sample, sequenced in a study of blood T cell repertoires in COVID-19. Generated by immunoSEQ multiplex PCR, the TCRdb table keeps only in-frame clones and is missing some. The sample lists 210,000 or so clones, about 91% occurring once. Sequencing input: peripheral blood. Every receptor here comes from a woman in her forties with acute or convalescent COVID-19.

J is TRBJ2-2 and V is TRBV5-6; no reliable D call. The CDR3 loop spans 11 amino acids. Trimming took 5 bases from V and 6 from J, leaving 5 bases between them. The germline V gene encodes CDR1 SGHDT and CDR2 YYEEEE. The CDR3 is CASSGPGELFF. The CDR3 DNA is TGTGCCAGCAGTGGGCCCGGGGAGCTGTTTTTT.

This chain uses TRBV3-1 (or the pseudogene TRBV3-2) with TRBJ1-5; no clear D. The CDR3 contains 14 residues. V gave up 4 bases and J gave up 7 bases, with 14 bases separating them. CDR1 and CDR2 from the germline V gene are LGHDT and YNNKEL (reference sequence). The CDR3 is CASSPEGGRQPQHF. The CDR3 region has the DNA TGTGCCAGCAGCCCCGAGGGAGGGAGACAGCCCCAGCATTTT.

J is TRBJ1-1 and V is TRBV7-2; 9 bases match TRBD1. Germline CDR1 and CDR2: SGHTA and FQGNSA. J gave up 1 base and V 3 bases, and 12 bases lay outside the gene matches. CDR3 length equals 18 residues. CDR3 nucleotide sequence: TGTGCCAGCAGCTTGAGCTGGACAGGGGCCAATTGGAACACTGAAGCTTTCTTT. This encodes CASSLSWTGANWNTEAFF.

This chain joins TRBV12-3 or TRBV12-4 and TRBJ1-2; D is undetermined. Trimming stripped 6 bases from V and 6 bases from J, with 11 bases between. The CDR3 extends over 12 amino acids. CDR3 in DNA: TGTGCCAGCAGCCCCCCCTATGATGGCTACACCTTC. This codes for CASSPPYDGYTF.

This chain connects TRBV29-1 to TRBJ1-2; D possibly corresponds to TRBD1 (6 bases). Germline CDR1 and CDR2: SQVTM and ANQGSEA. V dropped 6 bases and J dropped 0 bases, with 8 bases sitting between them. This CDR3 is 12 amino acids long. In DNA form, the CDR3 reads TGCAGCGTAAACAGGGCTAACTATGGCTACACCTTC. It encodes CSVNRANYGYTF.

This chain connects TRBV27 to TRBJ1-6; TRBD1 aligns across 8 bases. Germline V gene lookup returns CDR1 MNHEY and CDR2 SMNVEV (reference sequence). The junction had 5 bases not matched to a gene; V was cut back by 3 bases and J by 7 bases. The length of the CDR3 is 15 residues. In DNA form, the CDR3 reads TGTGCCAGCAGTTTGCAGGGGGCTCGAAATTCACCCCTCCACTTT. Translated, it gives CASSLQGARNSPLHF.

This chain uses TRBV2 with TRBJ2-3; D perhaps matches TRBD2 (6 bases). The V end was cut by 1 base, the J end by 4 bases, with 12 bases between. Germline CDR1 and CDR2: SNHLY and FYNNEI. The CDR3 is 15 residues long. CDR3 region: CASSEEAQRADTQYF. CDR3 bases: TGTGCCAGCAGTGAAGAGGCACAGCGGGCAGATACGCAGTATTTT.

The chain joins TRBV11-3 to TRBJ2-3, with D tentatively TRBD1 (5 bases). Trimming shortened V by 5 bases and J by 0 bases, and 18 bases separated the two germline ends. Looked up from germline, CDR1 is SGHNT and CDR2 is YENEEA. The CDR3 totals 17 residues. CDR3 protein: CASSRKNRSPSTDTQYF. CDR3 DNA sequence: TGTGCCAGCAGCCGTAAAAACAGGAGTCCTAGCACAGATACGCAGTATTTT.

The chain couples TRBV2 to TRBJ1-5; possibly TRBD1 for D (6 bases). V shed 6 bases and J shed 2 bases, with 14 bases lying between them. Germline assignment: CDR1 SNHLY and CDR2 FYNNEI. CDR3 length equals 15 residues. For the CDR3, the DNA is TGTGCCAGCAGGAGGGGGGGGCGAGGCAATCAGCCCCAGCATTTT. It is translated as CASRRGGRGNQPQHF.

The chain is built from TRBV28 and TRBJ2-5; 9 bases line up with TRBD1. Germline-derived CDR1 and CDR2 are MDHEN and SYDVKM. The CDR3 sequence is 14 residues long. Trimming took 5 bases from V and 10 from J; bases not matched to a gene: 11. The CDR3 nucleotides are TGTGCCAGCAGTCTACAGGGGGCGAAGGGCGGCCAGTACTTC. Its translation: CASSLQGAKGGQYF.

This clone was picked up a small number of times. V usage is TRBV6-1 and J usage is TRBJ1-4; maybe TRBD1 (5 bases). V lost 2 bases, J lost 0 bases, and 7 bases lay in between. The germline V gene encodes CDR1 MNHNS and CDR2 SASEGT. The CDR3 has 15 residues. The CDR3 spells CASSEWTSTNEKLFF. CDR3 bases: TGTGCCAGCAGTGAATGGACATCAACTAATGAAAAACTGTTTTTT.

DNA of the CDR3: TGTGCCAGCAGCCAAGAGGGACTGGCCTTTCTCGCAGATACGCAGTATTTT. Protein: CASSQEGLAFLADTQYF. The gene calls are TRBV3-1 (or the pseudogene TRBV3-2) and TRBJ2-3; a weak D match, TRBD2 (6 bases). The V end lost 0 bases, the J end lost 4 bases, and 17 bases lay between the germline ends. Germline V gene sequence: CDR1 LGHDT, CDR2 YNNKEL (reference sequence). CDR3 length: 17 amino acids.

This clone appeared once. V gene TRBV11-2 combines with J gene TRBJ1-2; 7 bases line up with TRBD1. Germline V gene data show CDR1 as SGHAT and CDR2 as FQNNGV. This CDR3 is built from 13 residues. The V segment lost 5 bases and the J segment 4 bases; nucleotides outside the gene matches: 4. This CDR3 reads CASSGDRAYGYTF. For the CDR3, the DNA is TGTGCCAGCAGCGGTGACAGGGCCTATGGCTACACCTTC.

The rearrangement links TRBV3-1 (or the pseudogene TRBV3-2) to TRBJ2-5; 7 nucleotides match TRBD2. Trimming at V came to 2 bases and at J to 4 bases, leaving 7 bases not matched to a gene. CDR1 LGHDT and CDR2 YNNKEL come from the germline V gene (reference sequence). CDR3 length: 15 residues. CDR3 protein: CASSQLAGGGETQYF. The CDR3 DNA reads TGTGCCAGCAGCCAATTAGCGGGCGGGGGAGAGACCCAGTACTTC.

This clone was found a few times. The CDR3 nucleotides read TGTGCCAGCAGTTTCGGGTTTGGCTACACCTTC. Its translation: CASSFGFGYTF. The chain carries TRBV25-1 and TRBJ1-2; no definite D call. Germline V gene sequence: CDR1 MGHDK, CDR2 SYGVNS. This CDR3 is 11 amino acids long. The ends were cut back, 5 bases at V and 7 bases at J, with 8 bases in the middle.

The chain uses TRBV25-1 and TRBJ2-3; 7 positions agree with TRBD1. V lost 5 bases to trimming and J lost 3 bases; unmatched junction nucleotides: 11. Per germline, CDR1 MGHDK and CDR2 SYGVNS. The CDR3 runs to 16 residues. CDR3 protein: CASSPPRTRGTDTQYF. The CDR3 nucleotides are TGTGCCAGCAGTCCCCCTAGAACCAGGGGGACAGATACGCAGTATTTT.

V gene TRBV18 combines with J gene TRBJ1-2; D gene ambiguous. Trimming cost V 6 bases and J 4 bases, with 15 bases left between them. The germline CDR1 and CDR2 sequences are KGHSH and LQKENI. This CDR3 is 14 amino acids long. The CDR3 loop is CASSATDSFYGYTF. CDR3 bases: TGTGCCAGCTCCGCGACGGACTCGTTCTATGGCTACACCTTC.

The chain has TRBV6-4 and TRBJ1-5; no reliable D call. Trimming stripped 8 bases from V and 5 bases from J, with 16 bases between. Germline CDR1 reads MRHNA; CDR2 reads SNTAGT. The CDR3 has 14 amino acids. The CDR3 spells CASAVRPDDQPQHF. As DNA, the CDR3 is TGTGCCAGCGCCGTCAGGCCTGACGATCAGCCCCAGCATTTT.

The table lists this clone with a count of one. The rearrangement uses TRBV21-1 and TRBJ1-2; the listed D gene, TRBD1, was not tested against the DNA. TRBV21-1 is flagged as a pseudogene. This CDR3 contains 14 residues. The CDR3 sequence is CASSEQGRLYGYTF. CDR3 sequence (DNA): TGTGCCAGCAGTGAACAGGGACGGCTCTATGGCTACACCTTC.

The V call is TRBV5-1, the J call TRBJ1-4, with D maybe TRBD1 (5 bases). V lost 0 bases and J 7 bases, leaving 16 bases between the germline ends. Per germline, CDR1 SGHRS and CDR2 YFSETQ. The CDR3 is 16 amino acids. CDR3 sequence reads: CASSLADSTASEKLFF. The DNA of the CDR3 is TGCGCCAGCAGCTTGGCTGATTCGACAGCCTCTGAAAAACTGTTTTTT.

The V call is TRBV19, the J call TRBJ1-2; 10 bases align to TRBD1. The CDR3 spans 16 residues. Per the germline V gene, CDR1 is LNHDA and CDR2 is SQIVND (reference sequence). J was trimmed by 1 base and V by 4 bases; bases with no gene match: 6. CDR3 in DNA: TGTGCCAGTAGTACTACTGGACAGGGGGTTAACTATGGCTACACCTTC. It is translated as CASSTTGQGVNYGYTF.